A single sample gave rise to the 23 T cell receptor beta chains below, sequenced in a study of blood T cell repertoires in COVID-19. Profiled with immunoSEQ multiplex PCR; TCRdb holds only in-frame clones, not every one. The table has roughly 64,000 clones, around 82% seen once. Material: peripheral blood. The receptors come from a man aged 55 to 70 with COVID-19, enrolled during active disease.

The genes are TRBV5-1 and TRBJ1-2; 9 nucleotides agree with TRBD1. The germline gives CDR1 SGHRS, CDR2 YFSETQ. The CDR3 consists of 14 residues. V lost 3 bases, J lost 7 bases, and 7 bases stayed unmatched. The CDR3 sequence: CASSSTGDRVGYTF. CDR3 coding DNA: TGCGCCAGCAGCTCAACCGGGGACAGGGTTGGCTACACCTTC.

V and J are TRBV7-9 and TRBJ2-5; TRBD1 aligns across 8 bases. V gave up 5 bases and J gave up 5 bases; unmatched junction bases: 7. The CDR3 has 14 residues. Germline V gives CDR1 SEHNR, CDR2 FQNEAQ (reference sequence). CDR3 nucleotides: TGTGCCAGCAGCATCCAGGGGGCCCGGGAGACCCAGTACTTC. Protein: CASSIQGARETQYF. Supplemented by reference TRBV7-9 and TRBJ2-5, the full variable domain reads DTGVSQNPRHKITKRGQNVTFRCDPISEHNRLYWYRQTLGQGPEFLTYFQNEAQLEKSRLLSDRFSAERPKGSFSTLEIQRTEQGDSAMYLCASSIQGARETQYFGPGTRLLVL.

The chain links TRBV6-1 to TRBJ1-3; no clear D. The CDR3 extends over 15 amino acids. Deletions cut 2 bases from V and 2 bases from J, with 10 bases between. CDR1 is MNHNS, CDR2 SASEGT, per germline. The CDR3 sequence: CASSEWRLTGNTIYF. The CDR3 DNA reads TGTGCCAGCAGTGAATGGAGATTGACTGGAAACACCATATATTTT.

This chain connects TRBV30 to TRBJ2-1, with TRBD2 matching over 8 bases. With V trimmed by 8 bases and J by 2 bases, 8 bases remained unmatched. This CDR3 spans 14 amino acids. Germline V CDR1 and CDR2: GTSNPN, SVGIG (reference sequence). In DNA, the CDR3 is TGTGCCGGGCAAAGCGGGAGCGCCTACAATGAGCAGTTCTTC. This gives the protein CAGQSGSAYNEQFF.

The chain employs TRBV28 and TRBJ1-1; D unresolved. The V and J ends lost 6 bases and 7 bases respectively, with 12 bases between them. Germline CDR1 reads MDHEN; CDR2 reads SYDVKM. This CDR3 is built from 12 residues. CDR3: CASSQLNDEAFF. DNA of the CDR3: TGTGCCAGCAGCCAACTGAACGATGAAGCTTTCTTT.

The chain recombines TRBV7-2 with TRBJ1-2, with 8 positions matching TRBD1. Germline CDR1 and CDR2: SGHTA and FQGNSA. The CDR3 loop spans 15 amino acids. J was trimmed by 4 bases and V by 5 bases; bases with no gene match: 9. CDR3 protein: CASSRPDRAAYGYTF. The CDR3 region has the DNA TGTGCCAGCAGCAGACCGGACAGGGCGGCCTATGGCTACACCTTC. The full variable domain, its missing parts supplied by reference TRBV7-2 and TRBJ1-2, is GAGVSQSPSNKVTEKGKDVELRCDPISGHTALYWYRQSLGQGLEFLIYFQGNSAPDKSGLPSDRFSAERTGGSVSTLTIQRTQQEDSAVYLCASSRPDRAAYGYTFGSGTRLTVV.

The chain is built from TRBV29-1 and TRBJ1-6, with TRBD1 as a possible D gene (6 bases). The CDR3 length is 13 residues. Per germline, CDR1 SQVTM and CDR2 ANQGSEA. Trimming shortened V by 4 bases and J by 3 bases, and 7 bases separated the two germline ends. In DNA form, the CDR3 reads TGCAGCGTTGGGACAGACTATAATTCACCCCTCCACTTT. Its protein product is CSVGTDYNSPLHF.

The CDR3 protein is CASSWGGLAGGNEQFF. CDR3 sequence (DNA): TGCGCCAGCAGCTGGGGTGGTCTAGCGGGGGGAAATGAGCAGTTCTTC. The V call is TRBV5-1, the J call TRBJ2-1, with 11 bases identical to TRBD2. J was trimmed by 7 bases and V by 3 bases; bases with no gene match: 9. The CDR3 contains 16 residues. Germline V lookup: CDR1 SGHRS, CDR2 YFSETQ. Full variable domain (remainder filled in from reference TRBV5-1 and TRBJ2-1): KAGVTQTPRYLIKTRGQQVTLSCSPISGHRSVSWYQQTPGQGLQFLFEYFSETQRNKGNFPGRFSGRQFSNSRSEMNVSTLELGDSALYLCASSWGGLAGGNEQFFGPGTRLTVL.

V gene TRBV4-1 combines with J gene TRBJ1-4, with no clear D. The CDR3 consists of 16 residues. Trimming removed 4 bases at V and 0 bases at J, with 12 bases between. Germline V gene lookup returns CDR1 MGHRA and CDR2 YSYEKL. CDR3 amino acids: CASSPPNSATNEKLFF. The CDR3 DNA reads TGCGCCAGCAGCCCCCCGAATTCGGCAACTAATGAAAAACTGTTTTTT.

The chain joins TRBV7-3 to TRBJ2-1; 12 bases are shared with TRBD2. The CDR3 contains 14 residues. Trimming cost V 4 bases and J 6 bases; bases outside gene matches: 1. Germline V gene lookup returns CDR1 SGHTA and CDR2 FQGTGA. The CDR3 spells CASSSTSGGNEQFF. The CDR3 DNA sequence: TGTGCCAGCAGCTCGACTAGCGGGGGCAATGAGCAGTTCTTC.

In this sample, this clone turned up once. V and J are TRBV30 and TRBJ2-1; 11 bases fit TRBD2. CDR1 is GTSNPN and CDR2 is SVGIG in the germline V gene (reference sequence). The CDR3 runs to 15 residues. The ends lost 4 bases at V and 6 bases at J; junction bases unmatched: 8. The CDR3 spells CAWNRLAGTLNEQFF. The CDR3 DNA sequence: TGTGCCTGGAACAGACTAGCGGGAACTCTCAATGAGCAGTTCTTC.

This chain links TRBV19 with TRBJ1-2, with a possible D match to TRBD1 (5 bases). The CDR3 spans 14 residues. From germline, CDR1 is LNHDA and CDR2 SQIVND (reference sequence). Trimming stripped 3 bases from V and 8 bases from J, with 16 bases between. CDR3 nucleotide sequence: TGTGCCAGTAGTATCAGATCAGGGTTAGGGGGCTACACCTTC. It yields the protein CASSIRSGLGGYTF.

V is TRBV5-6 and J is TRBJ2-3, with 10 bases fitting TRBD2. Losses at the gene ends were 0 bases for V and 2 bases for J; bases not matched to a gene: 9. CDR1 is SGHDT, CDR2 YYEEEE, per germline. The CDR3 length is 18 residues. CDR3 sequence: CASSLASGGAAATDTQYF. The CDR3 DNA is TGTGCCAGCAGCTTGGCCAGCGGGGGGGCAGCGGCCACAGATACGCAGTATTTT.

V gene TRBV3-1 (or the pseudogene TRBV3-2) combines with J gene TRBJ1-6, with TRBD1 as a possible D gene (5 bases). The length of the CDR3 is 14 residues. The V end was cut by 1 base, the J end by 9 bases, with 10 bases between. Germline V gene lookup returns CDR1 LGHDT and CDR2 YNNKEL (reference sequence). The CDR3 nucleotides are TGTGCCAGCAGCCAAGCAGGGCTTGGTTCACCCCTCCACTTT. This sequence encodes CASSQAGLGSPLHF.

This sequence joins TRBV7-6 and TRBJ2-3; no firm D call. There are 15 residues in the CDR3. Between the trimmed V and J ends, which lost 3 bases and 0 bases, there was a span of 10 bases. The V gene's germline CDR1 is SGHVS and CDR2 FNYEAQ. CDR3 sequence reads: CASSFNTRSTDTQYF. CDR3 in DNA: TGTGCCAGCAGCTTTAACACCCGTAGCACAGATACGCAGTATTTT.

The V gene is TRBV30, the J gene TRBJ1-3; maybe TRBD1 (6 bases). V lost 4 bases to trimming and J lost 2 bases, with 9 bases between them. In germline, CDR1 is GTSNPN, CDR2 SVGIG (reference sequence). This CDR3 region has 13 residues. CDR3 amino acids: CAWMAGAGNTIYF. The CDR3 coding sequence is TGTGCCTGGATGGCAGGGGCTGGAAACACCATATATTTT.

The CDR3 here is CASKADRGYTGELFF. In nucleotides, the CDR3 is TGTGCCAGCAAAGCTGATCGAGGCTACACCGGGGAGCTGTTTTTT. The chain links TRBV3-1 (or the pseudogene TRBV3-2) to TRBJ2-2; D is unresolved. The length of the CDR3 is 15 residues. Trimming removed 7 bases from V and 3 bases from J, with 15 bases in between. CDR1 is LGHDT, CDR2 YNNKEL, per germline (reference sequence).

The chain carries TRBV5-4 and TRBJ2-1; 7 bases are a match to TRBD2. Looked up from germline, CDR1 is SGHNT and CDR2 is YYREEE (reference sequence). This CDR3 region has 14 residues. Trimming removed 4 bases from V and 1 base from J; junction bases left unmatched: 2. CDR3 loop: CASSAGVSYNEQFF. CDR3 in DNA: TGTGCCAGCAGCGCGGGGGTTTCCTACAATGAGCAGTTCTTC.

V is TRBV29-1 and J is TRBJ2-7; D is perhaps TRBD1 (7 bases). V was pared by 6 bases and J by 7 bases, with 13 bases between. The V gene's germline CDR1 is SQVTM and CDR2 ANQGSEA. This CDR3 spans 11 amino acids. CDR3 sequence reads: CSVNPGGEQYF. DNA of the CDR3: TGCAGCGTAAACCCAGGGGGGGAGCAGTACTTC.

The chain links TRBV5-4 to TRBJ2-5; 7 nucleotides match TRBD1. Trimming removed 9 bases from V and 7 bases from J; junction bases left unmatched: 12. The germline CDR1 and CDR2 sequences are SGHNT and YYREEE (reference sequence). The length of the CDR3 is 13 residues. CDR3: CATNKQGTGTQYF. CDR3 sequence (DNA): TGTGCCACCAATAAACAGGGGACGGGGACCCAGTACTTC.

This clone showed up just once. V gene TRBV20-1 combines with J gene TRBJ2-5; D gene ambiguous. The CDR3 is 10 amino acids. V dropped 7 bases and J dropped 5 bases, with 8 bases sitting between them. Germline-derived CDR1 and CDR2 are DFQATT and SNEGSKA (reference sequence). The CDR3 reads CSVLRETQYF. For the CDR3, the DNA is TGCAGTGTTCTCCGGGAGACCCAGTACTTC.

This chain links TRBV10-3 with TRBJ1-5; D uncertain. This CDR3 spans 14 amino acids. The V end was cut by 4 bases, the J end by 7 bases, with 14 bases between. Looked up from germline, CDR1 is ENHRY and CDR2 is SYGVKD. CDR3 sequence: CAISATGYEQPQHF. In nucleotides, the CDR3 is TGTGCCATCAGTGCTACGGGTTATGAACAGCCCCAGCATTTT.

V is TRBV6-2 or TRBV6-3 and J is TRBJ2-3, with D unclear. The V end lost 5 bases, the J end lost 6 bases, and 12 bases lay between the germline ends. Germline V gene data show CDR1 as MNHEY and CDR2 as SVGEGT. There are 13 residues in the CDR3. The CDR3 sequence is CASSPPPGDTQYF. In DNA form, the CDR3 reads TGTGCCAGCAGTCCCCCCCCCGGGGATACGCAGTATTTT.